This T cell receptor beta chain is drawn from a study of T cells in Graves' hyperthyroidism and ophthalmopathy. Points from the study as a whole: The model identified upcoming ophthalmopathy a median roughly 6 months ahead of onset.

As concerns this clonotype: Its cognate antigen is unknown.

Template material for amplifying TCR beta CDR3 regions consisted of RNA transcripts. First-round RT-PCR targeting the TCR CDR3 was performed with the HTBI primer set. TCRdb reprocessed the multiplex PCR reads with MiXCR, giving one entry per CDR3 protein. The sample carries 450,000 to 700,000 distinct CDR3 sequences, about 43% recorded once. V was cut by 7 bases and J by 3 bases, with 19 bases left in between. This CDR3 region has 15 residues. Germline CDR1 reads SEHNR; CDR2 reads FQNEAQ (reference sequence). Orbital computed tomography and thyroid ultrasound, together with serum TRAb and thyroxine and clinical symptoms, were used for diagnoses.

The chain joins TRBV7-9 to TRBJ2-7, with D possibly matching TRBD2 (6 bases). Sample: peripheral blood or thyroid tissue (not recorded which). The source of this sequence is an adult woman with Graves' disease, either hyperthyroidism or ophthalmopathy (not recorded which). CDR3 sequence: CASTRGTGERYEQYF. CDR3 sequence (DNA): TGTGCCAGCACCCGGGGGACGGGAGAGCGCTACGAGCAGTACTTC.